This entry lists 5 T cell receptor beta chains sequenced from one sample in a study of blood T cells in healthy people across ages. Alongside a J-beta primer mix, a sample-barcoded 5' primer served in a second PCR lasting about 7 to 11 cycles. MiXCR, applied by TCRdb to the 5' RACE reads, yields one record per CDR3 protein. The top ten hold around 23% of the sample, which has 1.5 million to 2 million distinct CDR3 sequences, around 40% seen once. The source material was blood. The receptors come from a human donor in good health.

This clonotype was seen a handful of times. CDR3 DNA: TGTGCCAGCAGCCGCCTAGGACGGGCGGGGCCCACAGATACGCAGTATTTT. Translation gives CASSRLGRAGPTDTQYF. The chain employs TRBV4-2 and TRBJ2-3; D may be TRBD2 (6 bases). The CDR3 spans 17 residues. Trimming pared 4 bases from V and 2 bases from J, leaving 19 bases between. The germline V gene encodes CDR1 LGHNA and CDR2 YNFKEQ.

A note on this clonotype: Mismatch with germline at one junction end may stem from a read error. V gene TRBV4-3 combines with J gene TRBJ2-4; 7 positions match TRBD2. The closer fit of TRBJ2-5 to the DNA end suggests the J call may be wrong. This CDR3 spans 16 amino acids. Germline lookup yields CDR1 LGHNA and CDR2 YSLEER. The CDR3 coding sequence is TGCGTCAGCAGCCAAGAGACCCCCTGGGGGGGAGAGACCCAGTACTTC. It specifies CVSSQETPWGGETQYF.

The rearrangement links TRBV6-6 to TRBJ1-2; perhaps TRBD1 as D (6 bases). Germline CDR1 MNHNY, CDR2 SVGAGI (reference sequence). This CDR3 spans 17 amino acids. Trimming took 6 bases from V and 1 from J, leaving 21 bases between them. CDR3 nucleotides: TGTGCCAGCAGACATAACCGGGGGGGCTTTGTTAACTATGGCTACACCTTC. Translating gives CASRHNRGGFVNYGYTF.

This clonotype was recorded a few times. The gene calls are TRBV29-1 and TRBJ1-5; D may be TRBD1 (6 bases). V was clipped by 4 bases and J by 2 bases, with 15 bases between them. Germline CDR1 SQVTM, CDR2 ANQGSEA. CDR3 size: 15 residues. CDR3 in DNA: TGCAGCGTTGCTATTGGAGGGGGTGGCAATCAGCCCCAGCATTTT. As protein: CSVAIGGGGNQPQHF.

This clonotype has more than one count but fewer than ten. This chain connects TRBV11-2 to TRBJ1-4; a possible D gene is TRBD1 (5 bases). Germline lookup yields CDR1 SGHAT and CDR2 FQNNGV. V lost 8 bases, J lost 5 bases, and 12 bases lay in between. CDR3 size: 13 residues. This chain's CDR3 is CASGRVRNEKLFF. Written as DNA, the CDR3 is TGTGCCAGCGGCAGGGTGCGGAATGAAAAACTGTTTTTT.